This is a list of T cell receptor beta chains from one sample in a study of PD-1 blockade in classical Hodgkin lymphoma. TCRdb's copy holds only in-frame clones and misses some; the assay was immunoSEQ multiplex PCR. The table shows roughly 17,000 clones, with around four fifths occurring only once. The source was peripheral blood mononuclear cells (PBMCs), collected before the fourth cycle of nivolumab. The source of these receptors is a human donor with classical Hodgkin lymphoma. Both conserved end residues are part of each CDR3. Fields, in order: J gene, V gene, clone size, D gene, CDR3 DNA, CDR3 protein. D genes are given only for firm matches. Where a row states a size, it is once, few, many or the class of an expanded clone; other rows omit it.

j_call: TRBJ2-7
v_call: TRBV5-8
clone_size: once
d_call: -
cdr3_nt: TGTGCCAGCAGCTTTAAGGAATCCTACGAGCAGTACTTC
cdr3_aa: CASSFKESYEQYF

j_call: TRBJ2-5
v_call: TRBV2
clone_size: -
d_call: -
cdr3_nt: TGTGCCACCCTCCACCCTCGGGGCGAGACCCAGTACTTC
cdr3_aa: CATLHPRGETQYF

j_call: TRBJ1-4
v_call: TRBV6-6
clone_size: -
d_call: -
cdr3_nt: TGTGCCAGCAGTCGCACGGGGCCAACTAATGAAAAACTGTTTTTT
cdr3_aa: CASSRTGPTNEKLFF

j_call: TRBJ1-1
v_call: TRBV7-8
clone_size: -
d_call: -
cdr3_nt: TGTGCCAGCAGCCCTACAGTAACGAACACTGAAGCTTTCTTT
cdr3_aa: CASSPTVTNTEAFF

j_call: TRBJ2-7
v_call: TRBV7-8
clone_size: -
d_call: -
cdr3_nt: TGTGCCAGCAGCTTAGAGGACAAGGGCGAGCAGTACTTC
cdr3_aa: CASSLEDKGEQYF

j_call: TRBJ1-6
v_call: TRBV7-9
clone_size: -
d_call: TRBD1
cdr3_nt: TGTGCCAGCAGCCCCACAGGGGTGCGAGGATCCCTCCACTTT
cdr3_aa: CASSPTGVRGSLHF

j_call: TRBJ2-3
v_call: TRBV12-5
clone_size: -
d_call: -
cdr3_nt: TGTGCTAGTGGTTTTCGCGGAACTAGCACAGATACGCAGTATTTT
cdr3_aa: CASGFRGTSTDTQYF

j_call: TRBJ1-3
v_call: TRBV7-9
clone_size: -
d_call: -
cdr3_nt: TGTGCCAGCAGCTTCGATCTCTCCTCTGGAAACACCATATATTTT
cdr3_aa: CASSFDLSSGNTIYF

j_call: TRBJ2-3
v_call: TRBV5-1
clone_size: once
d_call: TRBD2
cdr3_nt: TGCGCCAGCAGCTTGGGGACTAGCGGGGGGTCAGATACGCAGTATTTT
cdr3_aa: CASSLGTSGGSDTQYF

j_call: TRBJ2-5
v_call: TRBV7-9
clone_size: few
d_call: -
cdr3_nt: TGTGCCAGCAGCTTTTCAGATGAGACCCAGTACTTC
cdr3_aa: CASSFSDETQYF

j_call: TRBJ2-2
v_call: TRBV5-1
clone_size: once
d_call: TRBD1
cdr3_nt: TGCGCCAGCAGCCCGGACAGGACCTCCACCGGGGAGCTGTTTTTT
cdr3_aa: CASSPDRTSTGELFF

j_call: TRBJ2-3
v_call: TRBV5-1
clone_size: -
d_call: -
cdr3_nt: TGCGCCAGCGGGGCTAGCCCATCAGATACGCAGTATTTT
cdr3_aa: CASGASPSDTQYF

j_call: TRBJ1-1
v_call: TRBV5-1
clone_size: -
d_call: -
cdr3_nt: TGCGCCAGCAGCTCACTACAGGCGGGTATCACTGAAGCTTTCTTT
cdr3_aa: CASSSLQAGITEAFF

j_call: TRBJ1-3
v_call: TRBV6-5
clone_size: -
d_call: -
cdr3_nt: TGTGCCAGCAGGCCGGGGGGGACTGGAAACACCATATATTTT
cdr3_aa: CASRPGGTGNTIYF